The 23 T cell receptor beta chains listed next were all sequenced from one sample in a study of shared clonotypes between healthy human individuals. TCRdb's copy holds only in-frame clones and misses some; the assay was immunoSEQ multiplex PCR. The sample lists some 2,000,000 clones, roughly 95% occurring once. The specimen was naive CD4+ T cells sorted from blood. Subset of the sample: CD45RA+ positively selected. The receptor source for this set is a man between 18 and 35 years old in good health.

The chain joins TRBV25-1 to TRBJ1-2; 8 bases align to TRBD1. The CDR3 loop spans 16 amino acids. V gave up 4 bases and J gave up 0 bases; unmatched junction bases: 7. CDR1 is MGHDK and CDR2 is SYGVNS in the germline V gene. This CDR3 is CASSAPGTGSNYGYTF. CDR3 nucleotides: TGTGCCAGCAGTGCTCCCGGGACAGGCTCTAACTATGGCTACACCTTC.

The rearrangement uses TRBV28 and TRBJ2-3; possible D gene TRBD1, 6 bases. The V gene lost 2 bases and the J gene lost 6 bases, with 12 bases spanning the gap. Germline CDR1 and CDR2: MDHEN and SYDVKM. CDR3 length: 14 amino acids. CDR3 in amino acids: CASSLQGPGDTQYF. In DNA form, the CDR3 reads TGTGCCAGCAGTTTACAGGGGCCCGGCGATACGCAGTATTTT.

The chain is built from TRBV7-9 and TRBJ1-1; 11 nucleotides agree with TRBD1. The CDR3 is 18 amino acids. The V gene end was trimmed by 2 bases and the J gene end by 11 bases; junction bases not matched to a gene: 19. From germline, CDR1 is SEHNR and CDR2 FQNEAQ (reference sequence). CDR3 bases: TGTGCCAGCAGCTTACGAACCGGGACAGGGGGTATGACTGATGAGGCTTTCTTT. Translated: CASSLRTGTGGMTDEAFF.

This chain links TRBV6-5 with TRBJ1-3, with TRBD1 matching over 9 bases. Germline V CDR1 and CDR2: MNHEY, SVGAGI. With 6 bases clipped from V and 3 bases from J, the junction kept 6 bases outside the gene matches. This CDR3 is 15 amino acids long. The CDR3: CASSQRDRVGNTIYF. The CDR3 DNA sequence: TGTGCCAGCAGCCAGCGGGACAGGGTTGGAAACACCATATATTTT.

This clone was picked up one time. The rearrangement links TRBV7-2 to TRBJ2-4; 9 bases line up with TRBD1. J lost 8 bases, V lost 4 bases, and 9 bases had no gene match. The V gene's germline CDR1 is SGHTA and CDR2 FQGNSA. The CDR3 extends over 15 amino acids. The DNA of the CDR3 is TGTGCCAGCAGCTCGAACCCGGGACAGGGATACATTCAGTACTTC. It yields the protein CASSSNPGQGYIQYF.

This sequence joins TRBV19 and TRBJ2-5; D is uncertain. V shed 5 bases and J shed 0 bases, with 10 bases lying between them. The CDR3 totals 14 residues. Looked up from germline, CDR1 is LNHDA and CDR2 is SQIVND (reference sequence). The CDR3 region is CASSVTPYQETQYF. The CDR3 region has the DNA TGTGCCAGTAGTGTGACCCCGTACCAAGAGACCCAGTACTTC.

The chain couples TRBV28 to TRBJ2-1; 9 nucleotides line up with TRBD2. Germline lookup yields CDR1 MDHEN and CDR2 SYDVKM. This CDR3 is 18 amino acids long. V dropped 8 bases and J dropped 0; count of bases not matched to a gene: 14. CDR3 sequence reads: CASVRSLGGGDSYNEQFF. DNA of the CDR3: TGTGCCAGCGTTAGATCCTTGGGCGGGGGGGACTCCTACAATGAGCAGTTCTTC.

As regards this clone: This same CDR3 is encoded by further DNA sequences in the sample. The chain employs TRBV7-9 and TRBJ2-3; D gene uncertain. CDR3 length: 12 residues. Between the trimmed V and J ends, which lost 3 bases and 2 bases, there was a span of 3 bases. Germline V gives CDR1 SEHNR, CDR2 FQNEAQ (reference sequence). For the CDR3, the DNA is TGTGCCAGCAGCTTCTCCACAGATACGCAGTATTTT. Translating gives CASSFSTDTQYF.

The CDR3 loop is CAIRQAGINNEQFF. The CDR3 DNA reads as TGTGCCATCAGACAGGCGGGAATAAATAATGAGCAGTTCTTC. The rearrangement links TRBV10-3 to TRBJ2-1, with D possibly being TRBD2 (6 bases). The CDR3 covers 14 residues. The V and J ends lost 6 bases and 7 bases respectively, with 16 bases between them. The germline CDR1 and CDR2 sequences are ENHRY and SYGVKD.

CDR3 region: CASTVGGVVGIDTQYF. The CDR3 bases are TGTGCCAGCACCGTCGGAGGTGTAGTAGGTATAGATACGCAGTATTTT. The chain couples TRBV28 to TRBJ2-3; D is perhaps TRBD2 (5 bases). The length of the CDR3 is 16 residues. The germline V gene encodes CDR1 MDHEN and CDR2 SYDVKM. Trimming stripped 7 bases from V and 5 bases from J, with 22 bases between. The whole variable domain, remainder taken from reference TRBV28 and TRBJ2-3, is DVKVTQSSRYLVKRTGEKVFLECVQDMDHENMFWYRQDPGLGLRLIYFSYDVKMKEKGDIPEGYSVSREKKERFSLILESASTNQTSMYLCASTVGGVVGIDTQYFGPGTRLTVL.

This clone was counted once. The rearrangement uses TRBV5-1 and TRBJ1-6; 9 positions match TRBD1. The ends lost 4 bases at V and 10 bases at J; junction bases unmatched: 12. CDR1 is SGHRS and CDR2 is YFSETQ in the germline V gene. The CDR3 totals 16 residues. The CDR3 is CASSPRPGQGESPLHF. In nucleotides, the CDR3 is TGCGCCAGCAGCCCACGACCGGGACAGGGTGAGTCACCCCTCCACTTT.

The gene calls are TRBV9 and TRBJ2-3, with TRBD1 identical over 9 bases. CDR3 size: 15 residues. The germline CDR1 and CDR2 sequences are SGDLS and YYNGEE. Germline trimming cut 4 bases from V and 6 bases from J; bases unmatched to any gene: 9. The CDR3 here is CASSSRDREWDTQYF. The CDR3 nucleotides read TGTGCCAGCAGCTCCCGGGACAGGGAATGGGATACGCAGTATTTT.

The V gene is TRBV2, the J gene TRBJ1-6, with D maybe TRBD1 (5 bases). Trimming pared 4 bases from V and 13 bases from J, leaving 17 bases between. The germline CDR1 and CDR2 sequences are SNHLY and FYNNEI. This CDR3 is 14 amino acids long. The CDR3, as DNA: TGTGCCAGCAGTGGTGGGACCGTCTCTACCCCCCTCCACTTT. Its translation: CASSGGTVSTPLHF.

The chain joins TRBV7-9 to TRBJ2-3; D not certain. The V gene's germline CDR1 is SEHNR and CDR2 FQNEAQ (reference sequence). CDR3 length equals 12 residues. The germline V and J ends were trimmed by 6 bases and 3 bases, with 7 bases remaining between them. The chain's CDR3 is CASRGETDTQYF. CDR3 nucleotide sequence: TGTGCCAGCAGAGGAGAGACAGATACGCAGTATTTT. The full variable domain, in which reference TRBV7-9 and TRBJ2-3 provide the parts outside the CDR3, is DTGVSQNPRHKITKRGQNVTFRCDPISEHNRLYWYRQTLGQGPEFLTYFQNEAQLEKSRLLSDRFSAERPKGSFSTLEIQRTEQGDSAMYLCASRGETDTQYFGPGTRLTVL.

The V gene is TRBV6-6, the J gene TRBJ1-2, with D possibly matching TRBD1 (6 bases). This CDR3 contains 12 residues. CDR1 and CDR2 from the germline V gene are MNHNY and SVGAGI (reference sequence). Trimming cost V 6 bases and J 9 bases, with 14 bases left between them. CDR3 region: CASRTGLTSYTF. The CDR3 bases are TGTGCCAGCAGAACAGGGCTGACAAGCTACACCTTC.

The chain joins TRBV9 to TRBJ2-7, with 8 nucleotides matching TRBD1. The trim removed 0 bases at V and 3 bases at J, leaving 8 bases unmatched. The germline V gene encodes CDR1 SGDLS and CDR2 YYNGEE. This CDR3 is 16 amino acids long. As DNA, the CDR3 is TGTGCCAGCAGCGTAGACGACAGGGGCAACCTCTACGAGCAGTACTTC. Protein product: CASSVDDRGNLYEQYF.

The CDR3: CASSELRPTGISGANVLTF. The CDR3 bases are TGCGCCAGCAGCGAATTACGACCGACAGGGATCTCTGGGGCCAACGTCCTGACTTTC. The chain employs TRBV5-1 and TRBJ2-6; 7 nucleotides line up with TRBD1. Trimming took 4 bases from V and 0 from J; bases not matched to a gene: 13. CDR1 is SGHRS and CDR2 is YFSETQ in the germline V gene. This CDR3 comprises 19 residues.

This chain's CDR3 is CASSFQAYNEQFF. The CDR3 DNA is TGTGCCAGCAGCTTCCAGGCTTACAATGAGCAGTTCTTC. The rearrangement joins TRBV7-2 to TRBJ2-1; D ambiguous. V was shortened by 3 bases and J by 4 bases, with 7 bases between the two germline ends. CDR3 length: 13 residues. From germline, CDR1 is SGHTA and CDR2 FQGNSA.

In its sample, this clone was seen a few times. V is TRBV7-8 and J is TRBJ1-6, with D uncertain. With 4 bases removed from V and 8 bases from J, the gap between germline ends came to 15 bases. Per germline, CDR1 SGHVS and CDR2 FQNEAQ. The CDR3 sequence is 15 residues long. The CDR3 nucleotides read TGTGCCAGCAGCTCAAGACTTTTTCCGGATTCACCCCTCCACTTT. This encodes CASSSRLFPDSPLHF.

The rearrangement joins TRBV10-1 to TRBJ2-2; no clear D. This CDR3 region has 15 residues. Trimming took 2 bases from V and 2 from J, leaving 9 bases between them. Germline assignment: CDR1 WNHNN and CDR2 SYGVQD (reference sequence). This chain's CDR3 is CASSETWVNTGELFF. CDR3 bases: TGCGCCAGCAGTGAGACCTGGGTTAACACCGGGGAGCTGTTTTTT.

This clone occurred once. The V gene is TRBV19, the J gene TRBJ2-5; 8 bases match TRBD2. Trimming cost V 1 base and J 6 bases; bases outside gene matches: 16. CDR3 length: 18 residues. Germline-derived CDR1 and CDR2 are LNHDA and SQIVND (reference sequence). In nucleotides, the CDR3 is TGTGCCAGTAGTATAGTGCGGGGTAGCGGGAAGGGTGAAAAGACCCAGTACTTC. Translation: CASSIVRGSGKGEKTQYF. Variable domain in full (rest from reference TRBV19 and TRBJ2-5): DGGITQSPKYLFRKEGQNVTLSCEQNLNHDAMYWYRQDPGQGLRLIYYSQIVNDFQKGDIAEGYSVSREKKESFPLTVTSAQKNPTAFYLCASSIVRGSGKGEKTQYFGPGTRLLVL.

The genes are TRBV30 and TRBJ2-7; 10 nucleotides line up with TRBD2. The CDR3 consists of 18 residues. From germline, CDR1 is GTSNPN and CDR2 SVGIG (reference sequence). V lost 0 bases and J lost 0; bases outside the gene matches: 11. The CDR3 region is CAWSVNWSSGGSSYEQYF. The CDR3 DNA reads as TGTGCCTGGAGTGTAAATTGGAGTAGCGGGGGGAGCTCCTACGAGCAGTACTTC.

The genes are TRBV2 and TRBJ1-1; no clear D. V lost 4 bases to trimming and J lost 7 bases, with 10 bases between them. This CDR3 region has 12 residues. Germline V CDR1 and CDR2: SNHLY, FYNNEI. As DNA, the CDR3 is TGTGCCAGCAGTGTCTCTGGGTTTGAAGCTTTCTTT. This gives the protein CASSVSGFEAFF.